These T cell receptor beta chains were read from a single sample in a study of T cells in Graves' hyperthyroidism and ophthalmopathy. One entry per CDR3 protein, called by TCRdb with MiXCR from the multiplex PCR reads. The sample includes some 620,000 distinct CDR3 sequences, 15% to 20% of them seen just once. Sample: blood. These receptors all come from a woman younger than 45 with Graves' hyperthyroidism. The CDR3 runs from the conserved cysteine through the conserved F or W. The D gene is left open where the match is weak. Clone size is stated in some rows and not others, as once, few, many or a class when expanded.

abundance	j_gene	v_gene	d_gene	CDR3nt	CDR3aa
once	TRBJ2-1	TRBV6-2/TRBV6-3	TRBD2	TGTGCCAGCAGTTATTTACTAGCGGGAGCTTACAATGAGCAGTTCTTC	CASSYLLAGAYNEQFF
many	TRBJ1-1	TRBV12-3/TRBV12-4	.	TGTGCCAGCGTAGCAGGGTATACTGAAGCTTTCTTT	CASVAGYTEAFF
many	TRBJ2-1	TRBV24-1	TRBD2	TGTGCCACCAGTGATTTGGGAGCGGGAGGGTTTTACAATGAGCAGTTCTTC	CATSDLGAGGFYNEQFF
.	TRBJ2-7	TRBV5-1	.	TGCGCCAGCAGTTGGTACCCGGAGGCCTACGAGCAGTACTTC	CASSWYPEAYEQYF
many	TRBJ2-7	TRBV3-1	.	TGTGCCAGCAGCCAAGTTGGCAGTTCCTCCTACGAGCAGTACTTC	CASSQVGSSSYEQYF
.	TRBJ2-5	TRBV6-1	TRBD2	TGTGCCAGCAGTTCTGGACTAGCGGGAGTGAGTGAGACCCAGTACTTC	CASSSGLAGVSETQYF
.	TRBJ1-2	TRBV20-1	TRBD1	TGCAGTGCTGCCGGGACAGGGGGCCTGTATGGCTACACCTTC	CSAAGTGGLYGYTF
many	TRBJ2-7	TRBV20-1	.	TGCAGTGCCCAAGCCCGGGGCGAGCAGTACTTC	CSAQARGEQYF
few	TRBJ2-3	TRBV19	TRBD1	TGTGCCAGTTGGACAGGAAGGGGCACAGATACGCAGTATTTT	CASWTGRGTDTQYF
many	TRBJ2-2	TRBV6-2/TRBV6-3	.	TGTGCCAGCAAAAGACAGGAGAACACCGGGGAGCTGTTTTTT	CASKRQENTGELFF
many	TRBJ2-5	TRBV3-1	.	TGTGCCAGCAGCACCGGGCCCCAAGAGACCCAGTACTTC	CASSTGPQETQYF
many	TRBJ2-3	TRBV11-3	TRBD1	TGTGCCAGCAGCTCCGGACAGGGCAGGCAGTATTTT	CASSSGQGRQYF
.	TRBJ2-7	TRBV5-4	TRBD2	TGTGCCAGCAGCCTCGGGACTATACGGGACGAGCAGTACTTC	CASSLGTIRDEQYF
once	TRBJ1-3	TRBV4-1	.	TGCGCCAGCAGCCAAGATCGAGACTCTGGAAACACCATATATTTT	CASSQDRDSGNTIYF
.	TRBJ2-1	TRBV7-9	.	TGTGCCAGCAGCTTAGGGCGGGAAACTGCCTACAATGAGCAGTTCTTC	CASSLGRETAYNEQFF
.	TRBJ1-1	TRBV6-5	.	TGTGCCAGCAGTTTCGTATTTATTGGGAGGGCGAACACTGAAGCTTTCTTT	CASSFVFIGRANTEAFF
.	TRBJ2-7	TRBV9	TRBD2	TGTGCCAGCAGCGTAGGACTTGGGACTAGCGGCGAGCAGTACTTC	CASSVGLGTSGEQYF
.	TRBJ2-5	TRBV27	.	TGTGCCAGCAGTTTATCGTATGGGATTCGGGAGACCCAGTACTTC	CASSLSYGIRETQYF
.	TRBJ1-5	TRBV10-3	.	TGTGCCATCAGTGAAGGTCCCAATCCGGAAGCCCTTCAGCCCCAGCATTTT	CAISEGPNPEALQPQHF
.	TRBJ1-5	TRBV28	.	TGTGCCAACAGTAATCTTCCTGATAGCAATCAGCCCCAGCATTTT	CANSNLPDSNQPQHF
.	TRBJ1-3	TRBV10-3	TRBD1	TGTGCCACACGACAGGGCGGGTACAACACCATATATTTT	CATRQGGYNTIYF
many	TRBJ2-7	TRBV20-1	.	TGCAGTGCCCATCGTATGAGCTCCTACGAGCAGTACTTC	CSAHRMSSYEQYF
.	TRBJ2-5	TRBV7-2	TRBD2	TGTGCCAGCAGCTTAGGGGGACTAGCCCCAGAGACCCAGTACTTC	CASSLGGLAPETQYF
many	TRBJ2-5	TRBV6-1	TRBD1	TGTGCCGTGGGCCGGCAGGGGGCTGTAGAGACCCAGTACTTC	CAVGRQGAVETQYF